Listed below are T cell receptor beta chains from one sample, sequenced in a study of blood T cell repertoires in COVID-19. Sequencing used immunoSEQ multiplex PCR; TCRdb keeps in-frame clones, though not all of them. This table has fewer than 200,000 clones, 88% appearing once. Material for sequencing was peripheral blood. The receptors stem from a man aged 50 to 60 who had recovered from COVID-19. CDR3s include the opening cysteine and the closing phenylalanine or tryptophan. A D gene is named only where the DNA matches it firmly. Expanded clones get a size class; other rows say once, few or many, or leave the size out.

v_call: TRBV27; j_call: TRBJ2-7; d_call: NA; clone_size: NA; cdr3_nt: TGTGCCAGCAGAGGGGGTTACTACGAGCAGTACTTC; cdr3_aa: CASRGGYYEQYF
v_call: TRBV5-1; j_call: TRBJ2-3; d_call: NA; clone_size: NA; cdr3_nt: TGCGCCAGCAGCTTGAATGGCGGAGGAGATACGCAGTATTTT; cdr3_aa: CASSLNGGGDTQYF
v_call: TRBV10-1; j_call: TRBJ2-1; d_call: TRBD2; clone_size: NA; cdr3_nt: TGCGCCAGCAGTGAGTCGGGGGGGGGTCTCTACAATGAGCAGTTCTTC; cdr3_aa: CASSESGGGLYNEQFF
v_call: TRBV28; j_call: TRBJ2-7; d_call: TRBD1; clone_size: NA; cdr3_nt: TGTGCCAGCAGTTTAGAGTCGGGACAGGGGGCCTACGAGCAGTACTTC; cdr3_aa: CASSLESGQGAYEQYF
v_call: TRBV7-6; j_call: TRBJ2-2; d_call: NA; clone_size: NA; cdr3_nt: TGTGCCAGCAGCTTGCAGGGGCAGACCTACACCGGGGAGCTGTTTTTT; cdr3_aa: CASSLQGQTYTGELFF
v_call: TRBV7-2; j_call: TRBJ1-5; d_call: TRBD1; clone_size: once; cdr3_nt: TGTGCCAGCAGTCTAGGGTCCAGGACAGGGCAGCCCCAGCATTTT; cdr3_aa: CASSLGSRTGQPQHF
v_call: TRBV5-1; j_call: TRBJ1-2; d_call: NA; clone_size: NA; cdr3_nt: TGCGCCAGCAGCTTGGACAGAGACTATGGCTACACCTTC; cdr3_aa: CASSLDRDYGYTF
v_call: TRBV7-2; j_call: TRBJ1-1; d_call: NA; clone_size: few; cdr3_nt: TGTGCCAGCAGCGAGACAGTGCTCACTGAAGCTTTCTTT; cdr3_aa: CASSETVLTEAFF
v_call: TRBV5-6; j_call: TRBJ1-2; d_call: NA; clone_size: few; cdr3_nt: TGTGCCAGCAGCTTCAGGTCGGGAGGTAATGGCTACACCTTC; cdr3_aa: CASSFRSGGNGYTF
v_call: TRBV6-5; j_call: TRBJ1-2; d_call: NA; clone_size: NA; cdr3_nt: TGTGCCAGCAGAAAACGGGGGGCCGGCTATGGCTACACCTTC; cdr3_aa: CASRKRGAGYGYTF
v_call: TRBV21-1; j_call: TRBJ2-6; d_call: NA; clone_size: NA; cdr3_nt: TGTGCCAGCAGCAAAGTGTTGGACAGGACCTATACTGCTTCTGGGGCCAACGTCCTGACTTTC; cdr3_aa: CASSKVLDRTYTASGANVLTF
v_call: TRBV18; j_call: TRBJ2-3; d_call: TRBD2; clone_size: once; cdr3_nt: TGTGCCAGCTCACCACCGGCACTAGCGGGAGCGGCAGATACGCAGTATTTT; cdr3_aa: CASSPPALAGAADTQYF
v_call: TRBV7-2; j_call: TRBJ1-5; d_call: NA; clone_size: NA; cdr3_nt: TGTGCCAGCAGCTGGACCGGGAGTCAGCCCCAGCATTTT; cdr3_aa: CASSWTGSQPQHF
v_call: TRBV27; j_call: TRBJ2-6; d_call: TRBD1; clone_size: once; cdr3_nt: TGTGCCAGCAGTTTAATGGGACAGGGTTGGTCTGGGGCCAACGTCCTGACTTTC; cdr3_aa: CASSLMGQGWSGANVLTF
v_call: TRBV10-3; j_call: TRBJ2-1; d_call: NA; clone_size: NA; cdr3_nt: TGTGCCATCAGTGCTGCCGGGACAATCAATGAGCAGTTCTTC; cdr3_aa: CAISAAGTINEQFF
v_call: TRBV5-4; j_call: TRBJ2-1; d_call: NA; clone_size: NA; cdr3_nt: TGTGCCAGCAGCCTTCGAGATTACAATGAGCAGTTCTTC; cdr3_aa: CASSLRDYNEQFF
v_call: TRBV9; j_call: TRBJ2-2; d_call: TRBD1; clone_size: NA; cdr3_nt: TGTGCCAGCAGCGACGGACAGGGATCCGGGGAGCTGTTTTTT; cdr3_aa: CASSDGQGSGELFF
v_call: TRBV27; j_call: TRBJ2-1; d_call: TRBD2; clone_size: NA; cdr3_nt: TGTGCCAGCAACTCCGGGACTAGCGGGAGGGCGGAGCAGTTCTTC; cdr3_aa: CASNSGTSGRAEQFF
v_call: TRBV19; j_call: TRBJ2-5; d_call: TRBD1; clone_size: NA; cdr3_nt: TGTGCCAGTAGCCTACAGGGGTTGGAGACCCAGTACTTC; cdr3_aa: CASSLQGLETQYF
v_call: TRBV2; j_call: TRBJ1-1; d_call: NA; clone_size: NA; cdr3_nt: TGTGCCAGCAGTGCCACAGCGAACACTGAAGCTTTCTTT; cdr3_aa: CASSATANTEAFF
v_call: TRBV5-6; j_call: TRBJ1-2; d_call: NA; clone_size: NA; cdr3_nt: TGTGCCAGCAGCCCCGGGTGGGGGCCTGGGAGTGGCTACACCTTC; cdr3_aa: CASSPGWGPGSGYTF
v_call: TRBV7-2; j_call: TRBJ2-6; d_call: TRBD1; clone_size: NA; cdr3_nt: TGTGCCAGCAGCGGGCGAACAGGGGGCACTGGGGCCAACGTCCTGACTTTC; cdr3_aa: CASSGRTGGTGANVLTF
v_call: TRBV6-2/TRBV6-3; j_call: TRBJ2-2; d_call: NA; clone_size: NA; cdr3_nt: TGTGCCAGCAGTTACTCGAAACGGGAGTACACCGGGGAGCTGTTTTTT; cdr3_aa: CASSYSKREYTGELFF
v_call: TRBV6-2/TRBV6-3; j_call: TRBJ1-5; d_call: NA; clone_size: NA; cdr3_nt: TGTGCCAGCAGTCACGACAGACCCAATCAGCCCCAGCATTTT; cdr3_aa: CASSHDRPNQPQHF
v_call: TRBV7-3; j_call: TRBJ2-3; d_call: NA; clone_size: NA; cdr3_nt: TGTGCCAGCAGCCCTAGCACAGATACGCAGTATTTT; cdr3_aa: CASSPSTDTQYF
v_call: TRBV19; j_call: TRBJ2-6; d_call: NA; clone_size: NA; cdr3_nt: TGTGCCAGTACCCCCGACAGAATTTCTGGGGCCAACGTCCTGACTTTC; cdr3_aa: CASTPDRISGANVLTF
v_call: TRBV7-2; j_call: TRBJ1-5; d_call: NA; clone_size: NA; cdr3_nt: TGTGCCAGCAGCTTAGGGTTCGGCAGGGGTAATCAGCCCCAGCATTTT; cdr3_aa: CASSLGFGRGNQPQHF